This T cell receptor beta chain was sequenced in a study of glioma-infiltrating T cells after dendritic cell vaccination. Findings and limits, study-wide: Complete blood and tumor specimen sets were limited to few patients.

The PCR used 60 V beta and 13 J beta primers. Clones were read by immunoSEQ multiplex PCR, and TCRdb kept only the in-frame ones, dropping some. This sample yields tens of thousands of clones, of which about 80% are seen a single time; approximately 2.1% belongs to the top ten. Turning to this clone: As yet, its antigen is unknown.

PBMC were collected before vaccination, two weeks after the third vaccination, and at progression. The CDR3 covers 15 residues. V was clipped by 6 bases and J by 5 bases; unmatched bases: 2. CDR1 and CDR2 from the germline V gene are LNHDA and SQIVND (reference sequence). Here the sequenced sample was blood, taken before dendritic cell vaccination. The sequence came from a human donor with glioblastoma. The rearrangement joins TRBV19 to TRBJ2-2, with 14 bases aligning to TRBD2. The CDR3 is CASRTSGRGTGELFF. As DNA, the CDR3 is TGTGCCAGTAGGACTAGCGGGAGGGGAACCGGGGAGCTGTTTTTT.